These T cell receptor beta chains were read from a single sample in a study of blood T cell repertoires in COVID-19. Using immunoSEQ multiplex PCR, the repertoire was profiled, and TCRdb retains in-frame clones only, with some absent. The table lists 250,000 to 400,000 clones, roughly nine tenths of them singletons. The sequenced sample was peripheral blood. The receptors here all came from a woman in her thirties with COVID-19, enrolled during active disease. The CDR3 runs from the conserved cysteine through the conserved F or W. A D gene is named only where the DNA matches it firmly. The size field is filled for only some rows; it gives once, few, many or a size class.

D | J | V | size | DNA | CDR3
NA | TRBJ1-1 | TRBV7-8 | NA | TGTGCCAGCAGCTTAGGAGGGCAGGGGACTGAAGCTTTCTTT | CASSLGGQGTEAFF
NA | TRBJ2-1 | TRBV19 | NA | TGTGCCAGTAGTATAGATCCTTGGGGACTCTTCACAAGCTCCTACAATGAGCAGTTCTTC | CASSIDPWGLFTSSYNEQFF
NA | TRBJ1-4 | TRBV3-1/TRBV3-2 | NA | TGTGCCAGCAGCCGGACAACAACTAATGAAAAACTGTTTTTT | CASSRTTTNEKLFF
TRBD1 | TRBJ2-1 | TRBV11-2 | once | TGTGCCAGCAGCTCCCCGGACAGGTTATACAATGAGCAGTTCTTC | CASSSPDRLYNEQFF
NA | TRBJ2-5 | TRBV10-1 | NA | TGCGCCAGCAGTGACGGGGGAGCGGAGACCCAGTACTTC | CASSDGGAETQYF
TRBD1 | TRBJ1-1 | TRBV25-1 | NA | TGTGCCAGCAGAAACGGACAGGGCGTATCTTTCTTT | CASRNGQGVSFF
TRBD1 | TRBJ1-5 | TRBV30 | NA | TGTGCCTGGAGTCTGGACAGGGGAGGTCAGCCCCAGCATTTT | CAWSLDRGGQPQHF
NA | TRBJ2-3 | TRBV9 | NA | TGTGCCAGCAGCGCTGGACACCGCACAGATACGCAGTATTTT | CASSAGHRTDTQYF
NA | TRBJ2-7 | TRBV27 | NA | TGTGCCAGCAGTTTTCAGGGGTCCTACGAGCAGTACTTC | CASSFQGSYEQYF
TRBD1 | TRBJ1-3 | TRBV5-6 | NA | TGTGCCAGCACAAGTCCGGGACAGGGAGGAAACACCATATATTTT | CASTSPGQGGNTIYF
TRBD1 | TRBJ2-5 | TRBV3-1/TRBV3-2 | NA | TGTGCCAGCAGCCAGGGACAGGGGCCGAGGGGGACCCAGTACTTC | CASSQGQGPRGTQYF
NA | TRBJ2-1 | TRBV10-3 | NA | TGTGCCTCCAGCGCCGGCGTTAGCTCCTACAATGAGCAGTTCTTC | CASSAGVSSYNEQFF
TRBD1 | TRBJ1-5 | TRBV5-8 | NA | TGTGCCAGCAGCACGGGACAGGGAAGCAATCAGCCCCAGCATTTT | CASSTGQGSNQPQHF
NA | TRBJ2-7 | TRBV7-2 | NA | TGTGCCAGCAGGTCGACTGCGGCGCCCGGTGAGCAGTACTTC | CASRSTAAPGEQYF
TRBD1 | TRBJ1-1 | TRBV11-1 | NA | TGTGCCAGCAGCTCTACGACAGGGAGATTGGTTACTGAAGCTTTCTTT | CASSSTTGRLVTEAFF
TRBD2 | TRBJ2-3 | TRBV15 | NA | TGTGCCACCAGCAGAGATCAGCTAGCGGGAGGGGCAGATACGCAGTATTTT | CATSRDQLAGGADTQYF
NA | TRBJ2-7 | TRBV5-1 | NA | TGCGCCAGCAGCGCTACGGCAGGGCGCAACGAGCAGTACTTC | CASSATAGRNEQYF
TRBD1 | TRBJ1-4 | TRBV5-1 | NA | TGCGCCAGCAGCCCTCTACAGGGGGCGGGAGAAAAACTGTTTTTT | CASSPLQGAGEKLFF
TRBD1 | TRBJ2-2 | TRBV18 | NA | TGTGCCAGCTCACCCCGACAGGGGGGCACCGGGGAGCTGTTTTTT | CASSPRQGGTGELFF
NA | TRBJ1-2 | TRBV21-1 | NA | TGTGCCAGCAGCATTTGCAGGGATGGCTACACCTTC | CASSICRDGYTF
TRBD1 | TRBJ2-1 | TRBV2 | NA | TGTGCCAGCAGTGCTGGGGGACAGGGTTTTCATGAGCAGTTCTTC | CASSAGGQGFHEQFF
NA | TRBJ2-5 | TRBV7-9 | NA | TGTGCCAGCAGCTCGCGTACCCAAGAGACCCAGTACTTC | CASSSRTQETQYF
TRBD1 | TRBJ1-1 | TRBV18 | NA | TGTGCCAGCTCACCACAAACAGGGGAGAGGAACACTGAAGCTTTCTTT | CASSPQTGERNTEAFF
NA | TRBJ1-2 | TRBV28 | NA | TGTGCCAGCAGTCCGACAGTTCCTAACTATGGCTACACCTTC | CASSPTVPNYGYTF
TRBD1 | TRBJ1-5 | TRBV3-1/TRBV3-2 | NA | TGTGCCAGCAGCAAATCCGGGACAGGGGGCAATCAGCCCCAGCATTTT | CASSKSGTGGNQPQHF
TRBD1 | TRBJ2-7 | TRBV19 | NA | TGTGCCAGTAGTCATAAGACAGGGTCCTACGAGCAGTACTTC | CASSHKTGSYEQYF
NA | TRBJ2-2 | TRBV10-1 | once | TGCGCCAGCAGTGATTGGAGGGGATCCACCGGGGAGCTGTTTTTT | CASSDWRGSTGELFF
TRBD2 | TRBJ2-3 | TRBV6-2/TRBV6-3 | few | TGTGCCAGCAGCCGTAGCGGGTCCACAGATACGCAGTATTTT | CASSRSGSTDTQYF
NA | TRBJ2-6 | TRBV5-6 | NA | TGTGCCAGCAGCCACCCGTTAGGGGCAGGGGAAGCTGGGGCCAACGTCCTGACTTTC | CASSHPLGAGEAGANVLTF
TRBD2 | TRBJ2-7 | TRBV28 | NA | TGTGCCAGCAGTTCGGTTGTGGTAGCGGGAACGTACGAGCAGTACTTC | CASSSVVVAGTYEQYF
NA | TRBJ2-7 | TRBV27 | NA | TGTGCCAGCAGACTACAGGGTCCGACCTACGAGCAGTACTTC | CASRLQGPTYEQYF
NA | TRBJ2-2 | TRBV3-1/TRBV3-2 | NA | TGTGCCAGCAGCCAAGGCGGGAACACCGGGGAGCTGTTTTTT | CASSQGGNTGELFF
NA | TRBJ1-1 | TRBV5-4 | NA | TGTGCCAGCAGCTTGGCCGGCAGGGTGGAAGCTTTCTTT | CASSLAGRVEAFF
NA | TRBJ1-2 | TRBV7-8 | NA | TGTGCCAGCAGCCTCATGGGCGGGGACAACTATGGCTACACCTTC | CASSLMGGDNYGYTF
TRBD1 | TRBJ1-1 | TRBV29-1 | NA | TGCAGCGTTGATAGCGGGGCACCAGGGGGGACTGAAGCTTTCTTT | CSVDSGAPGGTEAFF
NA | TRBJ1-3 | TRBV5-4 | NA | TGTGCCAGCAGCTTAGAGAGGGAGAGAGGAAACACCATATATTTT | CASSLERERGNTIYF
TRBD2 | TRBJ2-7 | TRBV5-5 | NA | TGTGCCAGCAGCCCCGGGACTAGCGGGAGTTTTCGTGAGCAGTACTTC | CASSPGTSGSFREQYF
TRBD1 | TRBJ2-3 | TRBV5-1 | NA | TGCGCCAGCAGCTATGGACAGGCGACAGATACGCAGTATTTT | CASSYGQATDTQYF
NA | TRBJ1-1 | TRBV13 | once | TGTGCCAGCAGCTTAGGCCTCACTATAACAGGGACATGGGGCACTGAAGCTTTCTTT | CASSLGLTITGTWGTEAFF
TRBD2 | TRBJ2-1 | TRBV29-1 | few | TGCAGCGGCTTTAGCGGGAGCTCCTACAATGAGCAGTTCTTC | CSGFSGSSYNEQFF
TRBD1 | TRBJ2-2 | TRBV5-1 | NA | TGCGCCAGCAGCTCGACAGGGGCGGGCACCGGGGAGCTGTTTTTT | CASSSTGAGTGELFF
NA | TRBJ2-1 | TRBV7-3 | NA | TGTGCCAGCAGCCTGACACGGAACAATGAGCAGTTCTTC | CASSLTRNNEQFF